Following are 14 T cell receptor beta chains from one sample sequenced in a study of blood T cell repertoires in COVID-19. TCRdb's table, derived via immunoSEQ multiplex PCR, lists solely in-frame clones and lacks some. The table lists approximately 240,000 clones, 84% of them singletons. The sample taken for sequencing was peripheral blood. The source is a woman over 75 with active or convalescent COVID-19.

V gene TRBV25-1 combines with J gene TRBJ2-4; 7 nucleotides agree with TRBD1. Germline V lookup: CDR1 MGHDK, CDR2 SYGVNS. After removal of 2 bases from V and 8 bases from J, the junction contained 3 bases not matched to a gene. The length of the CDR3 is 13 residues. CDR3 sequence (DNA): TGTGCCAGCAGTGAAAACAGGGGAGACATTCAGTACTTC. Protein product: CASSENRGDIQYF. Complete variable domain (other parts from reference TRBV25-1 and TRBJ2-4): EADIYQTPRYLVIGTGKKITLECSQTMGHDKMYWYQQDPGMELHLIHYSYGVNSTEKGDLSSESTVSRIRTEHFPLTLESARPSHTSQYLCASSENRGDIQYFGAGTRLSVL.

The gene calls are TRBV7-6 and TRBJ2-7; maybe TRBD1 (6 bases). V lost 2 bases to trimming and J lost 9 bases, with 14 bases between them. The germline CDR1 and CDR2 sequences are SGHVS and FNYEAQ. CDR3 length: 13 amino acids. The CDR3 loop reads CASSLHRDGGQYF. DNA for the CDR3: TGTGCCAGCAGCTTACACAGGGACGGTGGGCAGTACTTC.

About this clone itself: Other DNA sequences in the same sample also yield this CDR3. The V and J genes are TRBV30 and TRBJ2-5; D might be TRBD2 (6 bases). The germline V gene encodes CDR1 GTSNPN and CDR2 SVGIG (reference sequence). The CDR3 sequence is 13 residues long. V lost 0 bases and J 2 bases, leaving 7 bases between the germline ends. CDR3 sequence: CAWSVGGQETQYF. The CDR3 DNA follows: TGTGCCTGGAGTGTCGGAGGGCAAGAGACCCAGTACTTC.

CDR3 region: CASSASGSTDTQYF. The DNA of the CDR3 is TGTGCCAGCTCAGCTAGCGGGAGCACAGATACGCAGTATTTT. The chain carries TRBV18 and TRBJ2-3; TRBD2 matches 8 bases. The CDR3 is 14 residues long. Unmatched junction bases numbered 1, after V lost 5 bases and J lost 0 bases. Looked up from germline, CDR1 is KGHSH and CDR2 is LQKENI.

A remark on this clone: The identical CDR3 is also encoded by other nucleotide sequences in the sample. J is TRBJ1-2 and V is TRBV2, with 7 bases identical to TRBD1. V shed 3 bases and J 2 bases; nucleotides not matched to a gene: 0. The CDR3 sequence is 13 residues long. Germline-derived CDR1 and CDR2 are SNHLY and FYNNEI. The CDR3 spells CASSETGNYGYTF. CDR3 DNA sequence: TGTGCCAGCAGTGAGACAGGGAACTATGGCTACACCTTC.

The chain has TRBV18 and TRBJ2-2, with 9 bases matching TRBD1. The CDR3 length is 16 residues. Per the germline V gene, CDR1 is KGHSH and CDR2 is LQKENI. Trimming took 8 bases from V and 0 from J; bases not matched to a gene: 7. CDR3 DNA: TGTGCCAGCCGGCCCGGGACAGGGACGAACACCGGGGAGCTGTTTTTT. Translated, it gives CASRPGTGTNTGELFF.

This chain joins TRBV15 and TRBJ2-1; 10 positions agree with TRBD2. Germline CDR1 and CDR2: LNHNV and YYDKDF (reference sequence). The ends lost 3 bases at V and 9 bases at J; junction bases unmatched: 8. CDR3 length: 15 residues. The CDR3 bases are TGTGCCACCAGCAGGGGAGCGGGAGGGTTAGCTGAGCAGTTCTTC. This encodes CATSRGAGGLAEQFF.

The V gene is TRBV7-2, the J gene TRBJ2-7; 8 nucleotides align to TRBD2. CDR1 is SGHTA and CDR2 is FQGNSA in the germline V gene. V was clipped by 6 bases and J by 3 bases; unmatched bases: 4. The CDR3 contains 13 residues. CDR3: CASRRGDIYEQYF. Here the CDR3 DNA reads TGTGCCAGCAGGCGGGGGGACATCTACGAGCAGTACTTC.

This clone was picked up a small number of times. The chain has TRBV6-2 or TRBV6-3 and TRBJ1-5; D perhaps matches TRBD1 (6 bases). In germline, CDR1 is MNHEY, CDR2 SVGEGT. With 4 bases removed from V and 0 bases from J, the gap between germline ends came to 16 bases. The CDR3 totals 17 residues. In nucleotides, the CDR3 is TGTGCCAGCAGTTCCAGAAGGACAGAATATAGCAATCAGCCCCAGCATTTT. It is translated as CASSSRRTEYSNQPQHF.

The chain uses TRBV5-1 and TRBJ1-4; maybe TRBD1 (5 bases). Germline CDR1 and CDR2: SGHRS and YFSETQ. V lost 3 bases to trimming and J lost 7 bases, with 13 bases between them. The CDR3 consists of 14 residues. The CDR3 region has the DNA TGCGCCAGCAGCTCCCTGGGGCAGGGTGAAAAACTGTTTTTT. Translation: CASSSLGQGEKLFF.

The chain carries TRBV2 and TRBJ2-7; 9 bases align to TRBD1. The V gene end was trimmed by 6 bases and the J gene end by 7 bases; junction bases not matched to a gene: 10. Germline CDR1 reads SNHLY; CDR2 reads FYNNEI. This CDR3 spans 14 amino acids. The CDR3 nucleotides are TGTGCCAGCAGGGGGGACAGGGAAGTAGTAGAGCAGTACTTC. It is translated as CASRGDREVVEQYF.

The genes are TRBV24-1 and TRBJ2-3, with 7 bases fitting TRBD1. Trimming cost V 2 bases and J 1 base; bases outside gene matches: 2. The CDR3 spans 15 residues. Germline values: CDR1 KGHDR, CDR2 SFDVKD. The CDR3 coding sequence is TGTGCCACCAGTGATTCCGGGACAGGCACAGATACGCAGTATTTT. Translated: CATSDSGTGTDTQYF.

The chain joins TRBV9 to TRBJ1-2, with 9 bases fitting TRBD1. The germline V gene has CDR1 SGDLS and CDR2 YYNGEE. CDR3 size: 14 residues. V shed 3 bases, J shed 4 bases, and the junction held 4 bases outside the gene matches. CDR3 nucleotide sequence: TGTGCCAGCAGCGGGGGACAGGGAGGCTATGGCTACACCTTC. Translating gives CASSGGQGGYGYTF.

V gene TRBV6-5 combines with J gene TRBJ1-2; D call uncertain. CDR3 size: 14 residues. Trimming took off 10 bases at V and 4 bases at J, with 19 bases between the two ends. The germline V gene has CDR1 MNHEY and CDR2 SVGAGI. The CDR3 DNA reads as TGTGCCACCTGGCACCCACGGGAAGTCTATGGCTACACCTTC. It is translated as CATWHPREVYGYTF.